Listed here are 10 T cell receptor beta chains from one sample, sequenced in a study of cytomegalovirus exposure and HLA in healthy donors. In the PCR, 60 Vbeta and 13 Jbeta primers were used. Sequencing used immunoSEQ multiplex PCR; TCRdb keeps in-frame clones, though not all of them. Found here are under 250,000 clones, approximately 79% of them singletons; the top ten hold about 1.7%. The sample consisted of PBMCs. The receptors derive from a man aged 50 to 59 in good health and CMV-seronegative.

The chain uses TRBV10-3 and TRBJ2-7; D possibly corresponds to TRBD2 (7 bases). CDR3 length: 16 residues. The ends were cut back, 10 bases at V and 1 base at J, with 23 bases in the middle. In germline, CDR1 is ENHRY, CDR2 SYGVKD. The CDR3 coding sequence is TGTGCCACCTCAAGGGGGGGAGGGACGTCTTCCTACGAGCAGTACTTC. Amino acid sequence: CATSRGGGTSSYEQYF.

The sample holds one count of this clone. DNA for the CDR3: TGTGCCAGCAGGCCGGGACAGACCTACGAGCAGTACTTC. Its protein product is CASRPGQTYEQYF. The chain has TRBV27 and TRBJ2-7, with 7 bases identical to TRBD1. The CDR3 loop spans 13 amino acids. The J segment lost 2 bases and the V segment lost 6 bases, leaving 4 bases of the junction unmatched. The germline V gene has CDR1 MNHEY and CDR2 SMNVEV (reference sequence).

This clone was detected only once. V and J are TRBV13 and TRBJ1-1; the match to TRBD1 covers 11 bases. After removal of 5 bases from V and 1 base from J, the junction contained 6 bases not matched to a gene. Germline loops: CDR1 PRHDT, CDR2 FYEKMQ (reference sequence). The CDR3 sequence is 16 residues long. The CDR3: CASSQRTGGTNTEAFF. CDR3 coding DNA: TGTGCCAGCAGCCAACGGACAGGGGGCACGAACACTGAAGCTTTCTTT.

The CDR3 region is CASSLRTSVPNYTQYF. In DNA, the CDR3 is TGTGCCAGCAGTCTCCGGACTAGCGTCCCCAATTATACGCAGTATTTT. The chain is built from TRBV28 and TRBJ2-3; the match to TRBD2 covers 9 bases. CDR1 is MDHEN, CDR2 SYDVKM, per germline. After removal of 5 bases from V and 7 bases from J, the junction contained 13 bases not matched to a gene. The CDR3 is 16 residues long.

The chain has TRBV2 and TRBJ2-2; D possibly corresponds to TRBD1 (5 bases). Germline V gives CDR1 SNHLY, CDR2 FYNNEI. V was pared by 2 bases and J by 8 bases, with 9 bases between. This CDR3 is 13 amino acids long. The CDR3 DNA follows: TGTGCCAGCAGTGAATTTCAGGGTGGGGAGCTGTTTTTT. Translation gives CASSEFQGGELFF.

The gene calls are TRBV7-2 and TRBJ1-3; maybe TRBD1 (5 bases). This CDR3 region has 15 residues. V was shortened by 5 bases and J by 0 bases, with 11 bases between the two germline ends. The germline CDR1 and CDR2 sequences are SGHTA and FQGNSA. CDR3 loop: CASSPQGFSGNTIYF. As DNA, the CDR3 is TGTGCCAGCAGCCCGCAGGGCTTCTCTGGAAACACCATATATTTT.

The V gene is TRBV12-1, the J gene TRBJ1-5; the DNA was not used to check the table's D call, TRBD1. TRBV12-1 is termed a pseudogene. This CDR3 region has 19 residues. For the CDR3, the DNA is TGTGCCAGCAGCTTTGCTGGTGTACTATCGGACAGAGGCAATCAGCCCCAGCATTTT. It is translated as CASSFAGVLSDRGNQPQHF.

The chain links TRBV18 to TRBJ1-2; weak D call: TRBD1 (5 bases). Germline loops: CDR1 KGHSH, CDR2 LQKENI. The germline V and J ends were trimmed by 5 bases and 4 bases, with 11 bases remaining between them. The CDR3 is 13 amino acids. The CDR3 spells CASSTRQFYGYTF. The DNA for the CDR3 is TGTGCCAGCTCAACGCGACAGTTCTATGGCTACACCTTC.

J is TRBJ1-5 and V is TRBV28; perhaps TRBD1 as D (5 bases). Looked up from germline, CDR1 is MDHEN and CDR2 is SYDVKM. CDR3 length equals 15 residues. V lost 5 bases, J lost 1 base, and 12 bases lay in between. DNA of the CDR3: TGTGCCAGCAGTGCCAGGGTTGCGAGCAATCAGCCCCAGCATTTT. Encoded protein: CASSARVASNQPQHF.

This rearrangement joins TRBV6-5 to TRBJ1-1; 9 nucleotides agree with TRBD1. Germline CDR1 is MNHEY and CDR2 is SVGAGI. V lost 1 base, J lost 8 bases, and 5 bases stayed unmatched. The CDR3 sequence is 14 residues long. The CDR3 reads CASSYFGTGREAFF. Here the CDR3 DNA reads TGTGCCAGCAGTTACTTCGGGACAGGGCGAGAAGCTTTCTTT.